This T cell receptor (beta chain) derives from a study of OX40 agonist ivuxolimab in advanced cancers. Trimming cost V 6 bases and J 6 bases, with 17 bases left between them. This CDR3 is 14 amino acids long. CDR1 is MNHNS, CDR2 SASEGT, per germline. Clones were sequenced by immunoSEQ multiplex PCR, and TCRdb holds only the in-frame ones, with some missing. This table has more than 50,000 clones, 82% appearing once. Sequenced material: CD4+ or CD8+ T cells sorted from blood, taken in a trial of the OX40 agonist ivuxolimab. This receptor was obtained from an adult with an advanced solid tumor such as melanoma, head and neck, liver or kidney cancer. V usage is TRBV6-1 and J usage is TRBJ1-1; D call uncertain. The CDR3 here is CASSRIWEPPEAFF. In DNA, the CDR3 is TGTGCCAGCAGCCGAATATGGGAACCCCCTGAAGCTTTCTTT.